Here is one T cell receptor beta chain with its context. This sample was included in a study of T cells after posttransplantation cyclophosphamide. TCRdb's table, derived via immunoSEQ multiplex PCR, lists solely in-frame clones and lacks some. The sample yields more than 60,000 clones, 93% seen once. The sequence came from a woman in her thirties in good health and a related stem cell transplant donor. Sequencing was done on a sample of PBMCs.

DNA for the CDR3: TGTGCCAGCAGCTTACGGGTTGACTACACTGAAGCTTTCTTT. It codes for CASSLRVDYTEAFF. The chain combines TRBV7-9 with TRBJ1-1; D remains ambiguous. Trimming removed 2 bases from V and 3 bases from J, with 10 bases in between. Per germline, CDR1 SEHNR and CDR2 FQNEAQ (reference sequence). This CDR3 has 14 amino acids.